What follows is one TCR beta chain and its context. Its antigen is unknown. V lost 2 bases, J lost 0 bases, and 8 bases stayed unmatched. The CDR3 consists of 19 residues. From germline, CDR1 is WNHNN and CDR2 SYGVQD (reference sequence). The sample belongs to a study of a mutant IDH1 vaccine in newly diagnosed glioma. Study as a whole: Receipt of radiotherapy, temozolomide, or both preceded the study, and most received both.

Clones were sequenced by immunoSEQ multiplex PCR, and TCRdb holds only the in-frame ones, with some missing. In the table there are fewer than 40,000 clones, approximately 90% of which are singletons. The time point was: week 47, end of study. Each vaccine dose was 300 ug of mutant IDH1 20-mer peptide, with topical imiquimod. The clonotype originates from a woman aged 35 to 49 with glioma. The sequences come from PBMCs, collected from a glioma patient whose treatment included an IDH1 peptide vaccine. This chain joins TRBV10-1 and TRBJ1-4; 11 bases match TRBD1. DNA of the CDR3: TGCGCCAGCAGTGAGGGACAGGGGGCGAGTTCGACAACTAATGAAAAACTGTTTTTT. Protein: CASSEGQGASSTTNEKLFF.